This TCR beta chain was identified during a study of radiation and T cells in renal cell carcinoma (dated by TCRdb to 2019 to 2021). For the study in its entirety: The samples were drawn from a clinical trial, where primary renal cell carcinomas were treated with 15 Gy of stereotactic body radiation therapy and then removed by nephrectomy 4 weeks afterward. A total of roughly 53 samples underwent TCR beta sequencing, made up of roughly 26 tumors and about 27 peripheral blood samples. A total of 4 million to 5 million unique CDR3 nucleotide sequences, encoding 2,500,000 or so unique CDR3 amino acid sequences, were found across all 50 or so samples.

The immunoSEQ kit was used, according to the manufacturer's recommendations, to generate TCR beta libraries from genomic DNA. Library preparation used a first multiplex PCR with proprietary primers, then a second PCR adding unique barcodes, with bead cleanups after each round. A kit-provided positive control reaction and a negative control reaction were included in every sample batch. The final libraries underwent checking on an Agilent 4200 TapeStation D1000 ScreenTape, volumetric pooling, and quantification by qPCR. Sequencing was performed on an Illumina NextSeq500 using a MidOutput 150-cycle cartridge, with 156 Read1 cycles, 15 Index1 cycles, and the kit custom primers. The pooled library was loaded at 1.0 pM, and roughly 18% PhiX control was spiked in. Regarding the original processing steps: The vendor-processed data were analyzed in R, and a clonotype was defined as all T cells that share the same CDR3 nucleotide sequence. For clone abundance analyses, frequencies were normalized to the 10,000 most abundant clones per sample. Public T cell clones, averaging fewer than five per sample, were removed before analysis. Tumor-enriched clonotypes and baseline blood-enriched clonotypes were defined as those with an abundance difference of at least 32-fold between compartments. Clonotypes expanded or contracted between blood time points were identified with a beta-binomial differential abundance model. Similarity between tumor and blood repertoires was quantified using the Baroni-Urbani and Buser coefficient, and groups were compared with two-tailed Wilcoxon tests in R. TCRdb took this table from immuneACCESS and kept in-frame rearrangements with V and J called. Such tables lack part of the clones; where checked against another copy, unresolved V genes explain under half of the gap, and the rest is unexplained. V, J and clone size were drawn from that table, and D and trimming were deduced from the DNA. This sample has about 140,000 clones in its table, and roughly 83% of those were observed once. Under 30% of the sample comes from the top ten.

Turning to this clone: Its antigen is currently not known. Base quality data are lacking; no much larger clone is found one base away.

Summary of the overall study and its limitations: Because the trial had a single-armed design, the trial could not examine how radiation dose or scheduling affected the TCR repertoire. Because pretreatment tumor biopsies were not available, the baseline intratumoral presence of clonotypes could not be determined. Changes in the blood repertoire were not tracked past 4 weeks after treatment. An increase in top tumor clonotypes in blood was observed from baseline to 2 weeks post-radiation, followed by contraction by 4 weeks, which was taken to suggest transient expansion of tumor-resident clones.

In the paper's terms, the time point label means: baseline pretreatment blood. Sample treatment or condition, as interpreted from the label and publication: 15 Gy SBRT to primary tumor, nephrectomy 4 weeks later. To follow tumor-enriched clonotypes, serial peripheral blood was collected from radiation-treated patients at baseline and at 2 weeks and 4 weeks after SBRT. Every patient's renal cell carcinoma showed clear cell pathology. Genomic DNA for TCR sequencing was prepared using the QIAamp DNA Blood Mini Kit (Qiagen). The analyses included only samples that passed all quality control checks. The CDR3 runs 15 amino acids, cysteine and phenylalanine included. Only the CDR3 region is kept as DNA, spanning 45 bases read in frame from base 1. V loses 6 bases, J loses 2 bases, and the germline ends lie 16 bases apart. CDR1 and CDR2, looked up from the germline V gene, are ENHRY and SYGVKD.

The input for sequencing was blood, taken from a patient whose treatment included radiotherapy and nephrectomy. The chain is made from TRBV10-3 and TRBJ1-1; D gene: possibly TRBD1, on 5 matching bases. The sequence came from a woman in her 50s with renal cell carcinoma. The CDR3 region has the sequence CAIRETGDSNTEAFF. The DNA sequence is given as TGTGCCATCAGGGAAACCGGGGACTCTAACACTGAAGCTTTCTTT.